The next 13 T cell receptor beta chains were all read from a single sample in a study of shared clonotypes between healthy human individuals. This table comes from immunoSEQ multiplex PCR, and its TCRdb copy is limited to in-frame clones, with some not included. The table includes more than 400,000 clones, about 96% detected once. Sample: naive CD4+ T cells sorted from blood. Subset in this sample: CD45RA+ positively selected. These receptors all come from a woman younger than 45 in good health.

V is TRBV4-1 and J is TRBJ2-7, with 9 bases that match TRBD2. After removal of 2 bases from V and 0 bases from J, the junction contained 11 bases not matched to a gene. The CDR3 extends over 18 amino acids. Germline assignment: CDR1 MGHRA and CDR2 YSYEKL. The chain's CDR3 is CASSQTTGTSLSSYEQYF. The CDR3 region has the DNA TGCGCCAGCAGCCAAACAACCGGGACTAGCCTAAGCTCCTACGAGCAGTACTTC.

V usage is TRBV29-1 and J usage is TRBJ1-4, with TRBD1 matching over 7 bases. This CDR3 is built from 13 residues. Germline CDR1 reads SQVTM; CDR2 reads ANQGSEA. Germline trimming cut 5 bases from V and 7 bases from J; bases unmatched to any gene: 7. CDR3 amino acids: CSVNDRAGEKLFF. Here the CDR3 DNA reads TGCAGCGTTAATGACAGGGCTGGTGAAAAACTGTTTTTT.

J is TRBJ2-5 and V is TRBV6-5; D may be TRBD2 (6 bases). The J call is doubtful: the DNA matches TRBJ2-7 better. CDR3 length equals 16 residues. In germline, CDR1 is MNHEY, CDR2 SVGAGI. For the CDR3, the DNA is TGTGCCAGCAGTTATTCCGGGACTCCGAGCTCCTACGAGCAGTACTTC. Residues: CASSYSGTPSSYEQYF.

J is TRBJ2-1 and V is TRBV28; the match to TRBD2 covers 9 bases. The germline V gene encodes CDR1 MDHEN and CDR2 SYDVKM. CDR3 length: 16 amino acids. Germline trimming cut 7 bases from V and 8 bases from J; bases unmatched to any gene: 15. The CDR3 DNA follows: TGTGCCAGCACCACTCCGAGTAGCGGGAGTCGGGATGAGCAGTTCTTC. The encoded protein is CASTTPSSGSRDEQFF.

The chain carries TRBV11-2 and TRBJ2-5; D is unresolved. This CDR3 contains 14 residues. CDR1 SGHAT and CDR2 FQNNGV come from the germline V gene. Trimming removed 1 base from V and 3 bases from J, with 9 bases in between. This CDR3 is CASSLARSEETQYF. CDR3 bases: TGTGCCAGCAGCTTAGCGCGAAGCGAAGAGACCCAGTACTTC.

The V gene is TRBV27, the J gene TRBJ2-2; D is unresolved. The germline V and J ends were trimmed by 6 bases and 2 bases, with 10 bases remaining between them. This CDR3 is built from 14 residues. Germline values: CDR1 MNHEY, CDR2 SMNVEV (reference sequence). Here the CDR3 reads CASRPLGNTGELFF. The CDR3 region has the DNA TGTGCCAGCAGGCCCTTAGGCAACACCGGGGAGCTGTTTTTT.

This clone was seen a single time. The chain employs TRBV2 and TRBJ2-7; 11 nucleotides line up with TRBD2. Per germline, CDR1 SNHLY and CDR2 FYNNEI. This CDR3 spans 12 amino acids. The CDR3 DNA follows: TGTGCAACGACTAGCGGGATCTACGAGCAGTACTTC. Translating it yields CATTSGIYEQYF.

The rearrangement uses TRBV27 and TRBJ2-1, with TRBD1 matching over 9 bases. This CDR3 is built from 14 residues. V lost 5 bases and J lost 6; bases outside the gene matches: 5. Germline V CDR1 and CDR2: MNHEY, SMNVEV (reference sequence). This CDR3 is CASSLGQGPNEQFF. The CDR3 coding sequence is TGTGCCAGCAGTCTCGGACAGGGGCCCAATGAGCAGTTCTTC.

The J gene is TRBJ2-5, the V gene TRBV27, with D perhaps given as TRBD1 or TRBD2 (5 bases each). Gene TRBJ2-7 matches the end of the DNA better, so the J call may be wrong. The length of the CDR3 is 13 residues. Germline CDR1 reads MNHEY; CDR2 reads SMNVEV (reference sequence). The CDR3 spells CASSGTYSYEQYF. Written as DNA, the CDR3 is TGTGCCAGCAGTGGGACCTACTCCTACGAGCAGTACTTC.

This rearrangement joins TRBV27 to TRBJ2-1, with D possibly being TRBD2 (6 bases). V lost 3 bases to trimming and J lost 6 bases, with 18 bases between them. The CDR3 length is 16 residues. Germline V lookup: CDR1 MNHEY, CDR2 SMNVEV (reference sequence). This CDR3 reads CASSFGRFLEGNEQFF. The CDR3 coding sequence is TGTGCCAGCAGTTTTGGACGATTCCTGGAGGGCAATGAGCAGTTCTTC.

The rearrangement uses TRBV7-9 and TRBJ2-5; maybe TRBD1 (5 bases). Between the trimmed V and J ends, which lost 1 base and 1 base, there was a span of 10 bases. CDR1 SEHNR and CDR2 FQNEAQ come from the germline V gene (reference sequence). There are 15 residues in the CDR3. CDR3 sequence: CASSLVLGAQETQYF. Written as DNA, the CDR3 is TGTGCCAGCAGCTTAGTATTAGGGGCCCAAGAGACCCAGTACTTC.

This chain links TRBV9 with TRBJ1-5; D perhaps matches TRBD1 (5 bases). Germline lookup yields CDR1 SGDLS and CDR2 YYNGEE. V was cut by 2 bases and J by 4 bases, with 13 bases left in between. The CDR3 has 15 residues. The DNA of the CDR3 is TGTGCCAGCAGCGTCGAGTCAGGGTTGAATCAGCCCCAGCATTTT. Translated, it gives CASSVESGLNQPQHF.

This clone has a single count. The chain has TRBV19 and TRBJ2-4; no reliable D call. The length of the CDR3 is 15 residues. Germline CDR1 is LNHDA and CDR2 is SQIVND (reference sequence). V was clipped by 1 base and J by 7 bases, with 14 bases between them. CDR3 DNA: TGTGCCAGTAGTATAGGGGGTAAATGGACGAACATTCAGTACTTC. It encodes CASSIGGKWTNIQYF.